The source of this T cell receptor beta chain is a study of PD-1 blockade in classical Hodgkin lymphoma. General study findings and limits: When set against healthy donors, newly diagnosed patients were reported to show lower baseline TCR diversity.

In regard to this clone: The antigen remains undetermined.

V lost 4 bases, J lost 1 base, and 15 bases lay in between. Germline values: CDR1 SGHRS, CDR2 YFSETQ. The CDR3 runs to 15 residues. This table comes from immunoSEQ multiplex PCR, and its TCRdb copy is limited to in-frame clones, with some not included. This table has approximately 100,000 clones, nearly 85% appearing once. Time point given: cycle 4 day 1 (C4D1), after 6 weeks of nivolumab. Autologous stem cell transplantation was followed by relapse in every patient, and brentuximab vedotin exposure varied. This TCR was recovered from a human donor with classical Hodgkin lymphoma. Sequenced material: peripheral blood mononuclear cells (PBMCs), taken before the fourth cycle of nivolumab. This rearrangement joins TRBV5-1 to TRBJ2-7; D gene ambiguous. In DNA form, the CDR3 reads TGCGCCAGCAGCCTACAGACGGCCGGTTCCTACGAGCAGTACTTC. Translated, it gives CASSLQTAGSYEQYF.